This T cell receptor beta chain was captured by sequencing in a study of T-cell memory formation after mild COVID-19. Each CDR3 protein is one row after TCRdb ran MiXCR on the 5' RACE reads. In the table there are about 430,000 distinct CDR3 sequences, more than 20% of which are singletons. The CDR3 has 14 residues. V lost 5 bases to trimming and J lost 4 bases, with 14 bases between them. The germline V gene has CDR1 SGHVS and CDR2 FQNEAQ. Material: PBMCs or a T cell subset sorted from them (not recorded which). J is TRBJ2-5 and V is TRBV7-8, with a possible D match to TRBD2 (5 bases). This TCR was recovered from an adult woman who had mild COVID-19 (a few samples of this study predate the infection). Cell type and time point are not known. CDR3 coding DNA: TGTGCCAGCAGCGTTTCCCTAGCATTAGAGACCCAGTACTTC. Its protein is CASSVSLALETQYF.